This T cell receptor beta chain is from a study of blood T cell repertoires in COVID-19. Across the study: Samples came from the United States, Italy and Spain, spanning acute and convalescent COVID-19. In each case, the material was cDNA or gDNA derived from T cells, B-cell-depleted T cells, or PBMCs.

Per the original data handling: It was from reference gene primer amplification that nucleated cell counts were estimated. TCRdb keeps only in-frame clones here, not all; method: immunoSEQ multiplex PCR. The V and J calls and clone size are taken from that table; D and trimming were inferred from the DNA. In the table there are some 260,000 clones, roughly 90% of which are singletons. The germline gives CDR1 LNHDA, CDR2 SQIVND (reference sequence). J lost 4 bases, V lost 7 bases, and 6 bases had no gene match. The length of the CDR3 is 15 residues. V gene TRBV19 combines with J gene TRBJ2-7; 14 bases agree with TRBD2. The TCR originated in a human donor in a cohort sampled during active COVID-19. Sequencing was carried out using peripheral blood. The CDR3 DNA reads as TGTGCCAGTAAAACGGGACTAGCGGGAGTGTACGAGCAGTACTTC. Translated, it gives CASKTGLAGVYEQYF.